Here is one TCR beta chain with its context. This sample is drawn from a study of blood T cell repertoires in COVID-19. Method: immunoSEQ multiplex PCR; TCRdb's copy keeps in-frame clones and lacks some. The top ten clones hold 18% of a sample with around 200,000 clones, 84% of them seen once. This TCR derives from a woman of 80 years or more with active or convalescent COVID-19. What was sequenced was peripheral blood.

The CDR3 is CASRETGGPNEKLFF. CDR3 DNA: TGTGCCAGCAGGGAGACGGGGGGGCCTAATGAAAAACTGTTTTTT. The rearrangement links TRBV2 to TRBJ1-4; tentative D call: TRBD1 (6 bases). The CDR3 has 15 amino acids. V lost 6 bases, J lost 3 bases, and 14 bases lay in between. CDR1 and CDR2 (germline): SNHLY, FYNNEI.